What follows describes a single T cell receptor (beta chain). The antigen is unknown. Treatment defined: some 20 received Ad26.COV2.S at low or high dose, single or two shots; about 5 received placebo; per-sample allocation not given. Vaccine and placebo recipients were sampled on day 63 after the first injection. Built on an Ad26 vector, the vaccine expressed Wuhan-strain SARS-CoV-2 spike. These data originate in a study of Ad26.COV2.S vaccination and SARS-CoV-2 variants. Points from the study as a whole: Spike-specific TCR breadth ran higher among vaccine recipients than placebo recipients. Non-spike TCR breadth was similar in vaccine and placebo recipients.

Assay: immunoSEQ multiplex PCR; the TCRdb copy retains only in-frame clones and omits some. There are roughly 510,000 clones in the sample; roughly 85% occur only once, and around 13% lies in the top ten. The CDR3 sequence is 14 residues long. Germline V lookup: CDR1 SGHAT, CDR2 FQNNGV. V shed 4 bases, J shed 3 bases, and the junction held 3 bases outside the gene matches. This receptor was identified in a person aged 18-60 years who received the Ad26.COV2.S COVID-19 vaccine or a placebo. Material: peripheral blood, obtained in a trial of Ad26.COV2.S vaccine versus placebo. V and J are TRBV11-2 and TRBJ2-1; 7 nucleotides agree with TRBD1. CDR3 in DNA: TGTGCCAGCAGCTACCGGGACAGCTACAATGAGCAGTTCTTC. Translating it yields CASSYRDSYNEQFF. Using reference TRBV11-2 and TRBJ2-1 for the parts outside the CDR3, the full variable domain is EAGVAQSPRYKIIEKRQSVAFWCNPISGHATLYWYQQILGQGPKLLIQFQNNGVVDDSQLPKDRFSAERLKGVDSTLKIQPAKLEDSAVYLCASSYRDSYNEQFFGPGTRLTVL.